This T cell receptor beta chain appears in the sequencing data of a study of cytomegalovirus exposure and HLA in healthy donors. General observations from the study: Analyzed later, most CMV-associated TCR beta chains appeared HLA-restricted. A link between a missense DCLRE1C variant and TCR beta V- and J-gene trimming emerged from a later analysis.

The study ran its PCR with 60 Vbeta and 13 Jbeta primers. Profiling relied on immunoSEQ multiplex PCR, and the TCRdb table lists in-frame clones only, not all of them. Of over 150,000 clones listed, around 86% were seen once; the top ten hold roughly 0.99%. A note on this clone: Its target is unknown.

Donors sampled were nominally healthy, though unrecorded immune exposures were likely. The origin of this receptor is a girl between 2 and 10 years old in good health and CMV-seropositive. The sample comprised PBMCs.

The CDR3 bases are TGTGCCAGTAGTCCCCTCGAACCGAGGAATGAGCAGTTCTTC. This gives the protein CASSPLEPRNEQFF. The chain joins TRBV19 to TRBJ2-1; D is uncertain. The V end was cut by 5 bases, the J end by 7 bases, with 15 bases between. From germline, CDR1 is LNHDA and CDR2 SQIVND (reference sequence). The CDR3 length is 14 residues.